This T cell receptor beta chain was captured in a study of T cell responses to AZD1222 COVID-19 vaccine. This clone is a singleton in its sample. The CDR3 has 15 residues. V lost 1 base to trimming and J lost 9 bases, with 13 bases between them. CDR1 SNHLY and CDR2 FYNNEI come from the germline V gene. Using immunoSEQ multiplex PCR, the repertoire was profiled, and TCRdb retains in-frame clones only, with some absent. The sample shows about 120,000 clones, roughly 91% of them seen only once. This clonotype was sampled from an adult who received the AZD1222 COVID-19 vaccine. The V and J genes are TRBV2 and TRBJ1-6; no clear D gene. The specimen was peripheral blood, collected 28 days after the second AZD1222 dose. The CDR3: CASSEGASGISPLHF. The CDR3 coding sequence is TGTGCCAGCAGTGAAGGCGCGAGTGGGATTTCACCCCTCCACTTT.